This T cell receptor (beta chain) appears in the sequencing data of a study of blood T cell repertoires in COVID-19. About the research overall: T cells, B-cell-depleted T cells, or PBMCs supplied cDNA or gDNA.

Looked up from germline, CDR1 is SGHRS and CDR2 is YFSETQ. The CDR3 runs to 12 residues. Trimming took 4 bases from V and 7 from J, leaving 9 bases between them. Sequencing was performed with immunoSEQ multiplex PCR; in TCRdb, only in-frame clones are kept and a portion is missing. The top ten clones hold 9% to 15% of a sample with about 70,000 clones, approximately 84% of them seen once. The TCR originated in a human donor in a cohort sampled during active COVID-19. The source material was peripheral blood. V gene TRBV5-1 combines with J gene TRBJ2-1; tentatively, D is TRBD2 (5 bases). The CDR3 protein is CASSLDSNEQFF. As DNA, the CDR3 is TGCGCCAGCAGCCTGGACTCGAATGAGCAGTTCTTC.